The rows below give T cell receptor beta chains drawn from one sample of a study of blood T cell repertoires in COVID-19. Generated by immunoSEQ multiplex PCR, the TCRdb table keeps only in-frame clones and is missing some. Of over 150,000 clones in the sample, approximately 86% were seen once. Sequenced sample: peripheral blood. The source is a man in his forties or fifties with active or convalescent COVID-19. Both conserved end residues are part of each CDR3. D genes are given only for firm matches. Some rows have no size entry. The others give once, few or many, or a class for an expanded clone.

cdr3_aa: CASSQYRDEQYF
cdr3_nt: TGTGCCAGCAGCCAGTACAGGGACGAGCAGTACTTC
v_call: TRBV7-6
j_call: TRBJ2-7
d_call: -
clone_size: few

cdr3_aa: CASSLSKGRNTF
cdr3_nt: TGTGCCAGCAGTTTAAGTAAGGGGCGGAACACCTTC
v_call: TRBV28
j_call: TRBJ1-2
d_call: -
clone_size: -

cdr3_aa: CASSPPGAGSTDTQYF
cdr3_nt: TGCGCCAGCAGCCCCCCCGGGGCGGGGAGCACAGATACGCAGTATTTT
v_call: TRBV5-1
j_call: TRBJ2-3
d_call: -
clone_size: -

cdr3_aa: CASSLNRNEKLFF
cdr3_nt: TGTGCCAGCAGTTTAAATAGAAATGAAAAACTGTTTTTT
v_call: TRBV12-3/TRBV12-4
j_call: TRBJ1-4
d_call: -
clone_size: -

cdr3_aa: CASRSPSGGGTDTQYF
cdr3_nt: TGTGCCAGCAGGTCCCCTAGCGGGGGGGGCACAGATACGCAGTATTTT
v_call: TRBV6-6
j_call: TRBJ2-3
d_call: TRBD2
clone_size: -

cdr3_aa: CASSLGVSYEQYF
cdr3_nt: TGTGCCAGCAGCTTAGGCGTTTCCTACGAGCAGTACTTC
v_call: TRBV11-2
j_call: TRBJ2-7
d_call: -
clone_size: once

cdr3_aa: CASSVQGFGGYTF
cdr3_nt: TGTGCCAGCAGCGTACAGGGGTTCGGTGGCTACACCTTC
v_call: TRBV7-9
j_call: TRBJ1-2
d_call: TRBD1
clone_size: -

cdr3_aa: CASSPEQGGRDEQYF
cdr3_nt: TGTGCCAGCAGCCCCGAACAAGGGGGTAGGGACGAGCAGTACTTC
v_call: TRBV4-2
j_call: TRBJ2-7
d_call: -
clone_size: -

cdr3_aa: CASTPGRDQPQHF
cdr3_nt: TGTGCCAGCACCCCCGGGAGGGATCAGCCCCAGCATTTT
v_call: TRBV6-2/TRBV6-3
j_call: TRBJ1-5
d_call: -
clone_size: -

cdr3_aa: CATSGTDTQPQHF
cdr3_nt: TGTGCCACGTCCGGGACAGATACACAGCCCCAGCATTTT
v_call: TRBV24-1
j_call: TRBJ1-5
d_call: TRBD1
clone_size: -

cdr3_aa: CARSPPGVVAGAADTQYF
cdr3_nt: TGCGCCCGCAGCCCACCCGGGGTTGTAGCGGGGGCGGCAGATACGCAGTATTTT
v_call: TRBV4-1
j_call: TRBJ2-3
d_call: TRBD2
clone_size: -

cdr3_aa: CASSQPTGTEAFF
cdr3_nt: TGTGCCAGCAGCCAACCGACAGGCACTGAAGCTTTCTTT
v_call: TRBV3-1/TRBV3-2
j_call: TRBJ1-1
d_call: -
clone_size: -

cdr3_aa: CASSFSLSSYEQYF
cdr3_nt: TGTGCCAGCAGCTTTAGTCTTAGCTCCTACGAGCAGTACTTC
v_call: TRBV7-9
j_call: TRBJ2-7
d_call: -
clone_size: -

cdr3_aa: CASSPLLGLTNTGELFF
cdr3_nt: TGTGCCAGCAGCCCTCTCCTGGGCCTAACGAACACCGGGGAGCTGTTTTTT
v_call: TRBV3-1/TRBV3-2
j_call: TRBJ2-2
d_call: -
clone_size: -

cdr3_aa: CASSLSGSPLHF
cdr3_nt: TGTGCCAGCAGCTTGTCGGGTTCACCCCTCCACTTT
v_call: TRBV5-4
j_call: TRBJ1-6
d_call: -
clone_size: -

cdr3_aa: CASSTGTGRNQPQHF
cdr3_nt: TGTGCCAGCAGTACCGGGACAGGGAGGAATCAGCCCCAGCATTTT
v_call: TRBV27
j_call: TRBJ1-5
d_call: TRBD1
clone_size: -

cdr3_aa: CASRRDSEQYF
cdr3_nt: TGTGCCAGCAGGAGGGACAGCGAGCAGTACTTC
v_call: TRBV28
j_call: TRBJ2-7
d_call: TRBD1
clone_size: -

cdr3_aa: CASSLRESQYF
cdr3_nt: TGTGCCAGCAGCTTGAGAGAATCGCAGTATTTT
v_call: TRBV7-8
j_call: TRBJ2-3
d_call: -
clone_size: -

cdr3_aa: CASSYPTDRAGYEQYF
cdr3_nt: TGTGCCAGCAGTTACCCAACGGACAGGGCTGGCTACGAGCAGTACTTC
v_call: TRBV6-2/TRBV6-3
j_call: TRBJ2-7
d_call: TRBD1
clone_size: -

cdr3_aa: CASRNPLAGGRTHTQYF
cdr3_nt: TGTGCCAGCAGGAACCCTCTAGCGGGGGGCCGAACCCATACGCAGTATTTT
v_call: TRBV2
j_call: TRBJ2-3
d_call: TRBD2
clone_size: -

cdr3_aa: CAWTRLAGGNNEQFF
cdr3_nt: TGTGCCTGGACAAGACTAGCGGGGGGGAACAATGAGCAGTTCTTC
v_call: TRBV30
j_call: TRBJ2-1
d_call: TRBD2
clone_size: -

cdr3_aa: CASSQEGGAFF
cdr3_nt: TGTGCCAGCAGCCAAGAAGGGGGAGCTTTCTTT
v_call: TRBV3-1/TRBV3-2
j_call: TRBJ1-1
d_call: -
clone_size: few

cdr3_aa: CASSSPGQGAYEQYF
cdr3_nt: TGTGCCAGCAGCTCACCGGGACAGGGGGCCTACGAGCAGTACTTC
v_call: TRBV5-4
j_call: TRBJ2-7
d_call: TRBD1
clone_size: -

cdr3_aa: CSVWDRLDYNEQFF
cdr3_nt: TGCAGCGTCTGGGACAGGCTAGACTACAATGAGCAGTTCTTC
v_call: TRBV29-1
j_call: TRBJ2-1
d_call: TRBD1
clone_size: -

cdr3_aa: CSVQGYMTNEKLFF
cdr3_nt: TGCAGCGTGCAGGGATATATGACTAATGAAAAACTGTTTTTT
v_call: TRBV29-1
j_call: TRBJ1-4
d_call: -
clone_size: few

cdr3_aa: CASSRDRHHTEAFF
cdr3_nt: TGCGCCAGCAGCCGGGACAGGCACCACACTGAAGCTTTCTTT
v_call: TRBV5-1
j_call: TRBJ1-1
d_call: TRBD1
clone_size: -

cdr3_aa: CASSFGREPNF
cdr3_nt: TGTGCCAGCAGTTTCGGGAGGGAACCGAATTTT
v_call: TRBV12-3/TRBV12-4
j_call: TRBJ1-5
d_call: -
clone_size: -

cdr3_aa: CVSSLNTDYTF
cdr3_nt: TGTGTCAGCAGTTTGAATACAGACTACACCTTC
v_call: TRBV28
j_call: TRBJ1-2
d_call: -
clone_size: -

cdr3_aa: CSASSEHSNQPQHF
cdr3_nt: TGCAGTGCTAGTTCAGAACATAGCAATCAGCCCCAGCATTTT
v_call: TRBV20-1
j_call: TRBJ1-5
d_call: -
clone_size: once

cdr3_aa: CASSFHLGQGAGEQYF
cdr3_nt: TGTGCCAGCAGTTTCCACCTGGGACAGGGGGCGGGGGAGCAGTACTTC
v_call: TRBV2
j_call: TRBJ2-7
d_call: TRBD1
clone_size: -

cdr3_aa: CASSLSGQGQGHEQYF
cdr3_nt: TGTGCCAGCAGTTTATCAGGGCAAGGACAGGGCCACGAGCAGTACTTC
v_call: TRBV28
j_call: TRBJ2-7
d_call: TRBD1
clone_size: -

cdr3_aa: CASSIGQATDTQYF
cdr3_nt: TGTGCCAGTAGTATAGGACAGGCCACAGATACGCAGTATTTT
v_call: TRBV19
j_call: TRBJ2-3
d_call: -
clone_size: -

cdr3_aa: CASTQPSGGPYNEQFF
cdr3_nt: TGTGCCAGCACCCAACCCAGCGGGGGGCCTTACAATGAGCAGTTCTTC
v_call: TRBV2
j_call: TRBJ2-1
d_call: TRBD2
clone_size: -

cdr3_aa: CASSQVGPWQGSIEQYF
cdr3_nt: TGCGCCAGCAGCCAAGTCGGGCCTTGGCAGGGCTCCATCGAGCAGTACTTC
v_call: TRBV4-1
j_call: TRBJ2-7
d_call: -
clone_size: -

cdr3_aa: CASSLSSGGFTEAFF
cdr3_nt: TGTGCCAGCAGTTTATCTTCAGGGGGCTTCACTGAAGCTTTCTTT
v_call: TRBV27
j_call: TRBJ1-1
d_call: TRBD1
clone_size: once

cdr3_aa: CASSEQTGQETQYF
cdr3_nt: TGTGCCAGCAGTGAACAGACAGGGCAAGAGACCCAGTACTTC
v_call: TRBV6-1
j_call: TRBJ2-5
d_call: TRBD1
clone_size: -

cdr3_aa: CASSIHRDTGNEQFF
cdr3_nt: TGTGCCAGCAGCATCCACCGGGACACGGGAAATGAGCAGTTCTTC
v_call: TRBV6-5
j_call: TRBJ2-1
d_call: -
clone_size: -

cdr3_aa: CASSGAFDGELFF
cdr3_nt: TGTGCCAGCAGCGGGGCGTTTGACGGGGAGCTGTTTTTT
v_call: TRBV9
j_call: TRBJ2-2
d_call: -
clone_size: -

cdr3_aa: CASSLEGTGDNSPLHF
cdr3_nt: TGTGCCAGCAGCTTGGAGGGGACAGGGGATAATTCACCCCTCCACTTT
v_call: TRBV5-6
j_call: TRBJ1-6
d_call: TRBD1
clone_size: few

cdr3_aa: CASSLRGGMNTEAFF
cdr3_nt: TGTGCCAGCAGCTTAAGGGGAGGGATGAACACTGAAGCTTTCTTT
v_call: TRBV11-3
j_call: TRBJ1-1
d_call: -
clone_size: -

cdr3_aa: CASSRQGLQETQYF
cdr3_nt: TGTGCCAGCAGCCGACAGGGGCTTCAAGAGACCCAGTACTTC
v_call: TRBV3-1/TRBV3-2
j_call: TRBJ2-5
d_call: TRBD1
clone_size: -